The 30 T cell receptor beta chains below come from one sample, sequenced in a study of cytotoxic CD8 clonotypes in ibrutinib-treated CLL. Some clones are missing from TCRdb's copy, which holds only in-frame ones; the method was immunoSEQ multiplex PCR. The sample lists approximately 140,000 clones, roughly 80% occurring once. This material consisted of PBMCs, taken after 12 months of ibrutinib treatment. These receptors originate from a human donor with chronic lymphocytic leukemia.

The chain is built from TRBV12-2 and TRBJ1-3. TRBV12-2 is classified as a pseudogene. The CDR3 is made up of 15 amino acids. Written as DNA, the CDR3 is TGTGCAAGTCGCTTAGCCGACTGGGTAGGAAACACCATATATTTT. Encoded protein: CASRLADWVGNTIYF.

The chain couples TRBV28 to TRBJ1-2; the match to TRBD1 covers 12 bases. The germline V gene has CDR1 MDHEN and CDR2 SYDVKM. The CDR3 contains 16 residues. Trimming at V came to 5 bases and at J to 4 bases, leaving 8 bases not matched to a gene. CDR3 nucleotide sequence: TGTGCCAGCAGTGAGGCCGGGACAGGGGGCGGCTATGGCTACACCTTC. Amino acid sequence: CASSEAGTGGGYGYTF.

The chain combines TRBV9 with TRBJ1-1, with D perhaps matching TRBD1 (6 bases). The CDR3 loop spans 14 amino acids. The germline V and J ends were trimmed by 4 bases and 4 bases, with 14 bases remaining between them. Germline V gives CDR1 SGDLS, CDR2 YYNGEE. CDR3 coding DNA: TGTGCCAGCAGCTCTCGGGGGGCCGGCACTGAAGCTTTCTTT. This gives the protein CASSSRGAGTEAFF.

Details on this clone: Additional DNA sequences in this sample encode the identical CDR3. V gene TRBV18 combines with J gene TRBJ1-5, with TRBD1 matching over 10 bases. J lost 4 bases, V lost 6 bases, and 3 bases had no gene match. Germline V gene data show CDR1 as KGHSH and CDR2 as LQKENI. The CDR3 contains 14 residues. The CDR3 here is CASSPGQGNQPQHF. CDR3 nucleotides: TGTGCCAGCTCGCCGGGACAGGGGAATCAGCCCCAGCATTTT.

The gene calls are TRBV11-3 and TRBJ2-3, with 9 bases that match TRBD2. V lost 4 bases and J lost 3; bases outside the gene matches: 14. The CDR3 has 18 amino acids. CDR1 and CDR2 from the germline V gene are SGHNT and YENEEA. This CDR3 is CASSSGLASTRRTDTQYF. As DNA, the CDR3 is TGTGCCAGCAGCTCCGGACTAGCGAGTACTAGGAGGACAGATACGCAGTATTTT.

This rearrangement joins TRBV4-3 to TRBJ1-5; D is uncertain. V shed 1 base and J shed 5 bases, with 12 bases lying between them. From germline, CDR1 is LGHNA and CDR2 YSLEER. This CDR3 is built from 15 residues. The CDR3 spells CASSQVRSFDQPQHF. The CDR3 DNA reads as TGCGCCAGCAGCCAAGTAAGGTCCTTTGATCAGCCCCAGCATTTT.

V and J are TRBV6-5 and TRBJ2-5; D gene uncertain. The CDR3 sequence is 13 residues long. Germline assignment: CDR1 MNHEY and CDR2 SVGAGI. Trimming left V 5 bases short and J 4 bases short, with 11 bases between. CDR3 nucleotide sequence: TGTGCCAGCAGTGAATGGGGATTAGAGACCCAGTACTTC. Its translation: CASSEWGLETQYF.

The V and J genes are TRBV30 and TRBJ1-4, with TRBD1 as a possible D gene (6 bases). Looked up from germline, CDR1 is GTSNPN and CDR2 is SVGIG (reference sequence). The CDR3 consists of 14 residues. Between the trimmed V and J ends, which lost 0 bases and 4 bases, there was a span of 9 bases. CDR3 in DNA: TGTGCCTGGAGTGTGAAGGACAGTAATGAAAAACTGTTTTTT. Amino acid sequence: CAWSVKDSNEKLFF.

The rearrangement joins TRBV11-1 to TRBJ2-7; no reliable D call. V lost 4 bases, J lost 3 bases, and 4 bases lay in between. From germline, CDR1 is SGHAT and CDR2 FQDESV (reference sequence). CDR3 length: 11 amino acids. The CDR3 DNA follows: TGTGCCAGCAGCTCGGTCTACGAGCAGTACTTC. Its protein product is CASSSVYEQYF.

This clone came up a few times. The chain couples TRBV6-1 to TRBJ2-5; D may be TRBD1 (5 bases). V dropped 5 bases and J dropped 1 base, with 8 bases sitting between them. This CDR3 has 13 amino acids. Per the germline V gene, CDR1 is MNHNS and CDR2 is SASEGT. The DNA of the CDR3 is TGTGCCAGCAGTCAGCAGGGCCAAGAGACCCAGTACTTC. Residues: CASSQQGQETQYF.

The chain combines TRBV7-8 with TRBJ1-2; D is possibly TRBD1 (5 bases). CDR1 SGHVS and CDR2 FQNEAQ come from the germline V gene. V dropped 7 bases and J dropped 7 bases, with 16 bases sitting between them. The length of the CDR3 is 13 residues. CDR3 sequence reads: CASTEMRTTGYTF. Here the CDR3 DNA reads TGTGCCAGCACCGAGATGAGGACAACTGGCTACACCTTC. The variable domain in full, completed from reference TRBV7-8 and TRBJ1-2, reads GAGVSQSPRYKVAKRGQDVALRCDPISGHVSLFWYQQALGQGPEFLTYFQNEAQLDKSGLPSDRFFAERPEGSVSTLKIQRTQQEDSAVYLCASTEMRTTGYTFGSGTRLTVV.

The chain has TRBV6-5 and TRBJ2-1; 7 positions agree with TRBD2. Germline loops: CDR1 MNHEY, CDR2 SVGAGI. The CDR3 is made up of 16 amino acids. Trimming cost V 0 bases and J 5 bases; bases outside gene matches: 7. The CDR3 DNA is TGTGCCAGCAGTTACTCCAAGGCTAGCGGTCACAATGAGCAGTTCTTC. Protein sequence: CASSYSKASGHNEQFF.

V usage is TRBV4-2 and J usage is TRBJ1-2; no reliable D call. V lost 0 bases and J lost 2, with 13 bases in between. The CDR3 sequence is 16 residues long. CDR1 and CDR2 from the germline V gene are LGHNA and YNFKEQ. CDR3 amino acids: CASSQEVGSGNYGYTF. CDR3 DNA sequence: TGTGCCAGCAGCCAAGAAGTCGGGTCTGGAAACTATGGCTACACCTTC.

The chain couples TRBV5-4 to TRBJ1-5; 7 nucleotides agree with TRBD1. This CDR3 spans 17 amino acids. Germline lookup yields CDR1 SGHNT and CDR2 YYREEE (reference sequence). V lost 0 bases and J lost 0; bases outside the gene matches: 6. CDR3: CASSLAGTANSNQPQHF. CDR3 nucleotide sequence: TGTGCCAGCAGCTTGGCCGGGACAGCTAATAGCAATCAGCCCCAGCATTTT. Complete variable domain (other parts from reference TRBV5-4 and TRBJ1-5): ETGVTQSPTHLIKTRGQQVTLRCSSQSGHNTVSWYQQALGQGPQFIFQYYREEENGRGNFPPRFSGLQFPNYSSELNVNALELDDSALYLCASSLAGTANSNQPQHFGDGTRLSIL.

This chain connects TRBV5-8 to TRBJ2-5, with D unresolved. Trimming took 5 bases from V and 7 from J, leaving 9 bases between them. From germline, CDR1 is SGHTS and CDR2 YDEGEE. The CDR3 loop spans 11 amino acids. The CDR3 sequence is CASRAVGTQYF. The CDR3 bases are TGTGCCAGCAGGGCCGTAGGGACCCAGTACTTC.

The CDR3 nucleotides are TGTGCCAGCAGTTACGGGGTGACTAGCGGGTACAATGAGCAGTTCTTC. It translates to CASSYGVTSGYNEQFF. The chain recombines TRBV6-5 with TRBJ2-1, with TRBD2 matching 10 bases. The CDR3 consists of 16 residues. V lost 2 bases, J lost 4 bases, and 5 bases stayed unmatched. Germline CDR1 reads MNHEY; CDR2 reads SVGAGI.

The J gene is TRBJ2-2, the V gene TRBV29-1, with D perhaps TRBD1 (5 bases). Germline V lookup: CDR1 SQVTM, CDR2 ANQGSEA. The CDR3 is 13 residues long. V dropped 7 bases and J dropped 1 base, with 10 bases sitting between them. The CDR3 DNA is TGCAGCGCACCCGGACAGAACACCGGGGAGCTGTTTTTT. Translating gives CSAPGQNTGELFF.

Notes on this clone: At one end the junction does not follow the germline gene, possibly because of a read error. This CDR3 is CASSSLAGEAQYF. The CDR3 nucleotides are TGCGCCAGCAGTTCACTAGCGGGAGAGGCCCAGTACTTC. The gene calls are TRBV4-3 and TRBJ2-5, with TRBD2 matching 11 bases. This CDR3 is 13 amino acids long. Looked up from germline, CDR1 is LGHNA and CDR2 is YSLEER.

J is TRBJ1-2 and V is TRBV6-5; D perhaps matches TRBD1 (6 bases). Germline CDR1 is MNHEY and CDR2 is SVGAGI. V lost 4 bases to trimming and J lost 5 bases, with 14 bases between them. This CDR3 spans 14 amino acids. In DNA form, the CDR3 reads TGTGCCAGCAGTTCGAATGACAGGACTTATGGCTACACCTTC. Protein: CASSSNDRTYGYTF.

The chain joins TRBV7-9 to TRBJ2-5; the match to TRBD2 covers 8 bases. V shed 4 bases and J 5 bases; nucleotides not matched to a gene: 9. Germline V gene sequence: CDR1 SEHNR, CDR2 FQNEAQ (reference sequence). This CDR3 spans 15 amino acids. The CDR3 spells CASSYAAGGAETQYF. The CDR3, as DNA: TGTGCCAGCAGCTACGCGGCGGGGGGCGCGGAGACCCAGTACTTC.

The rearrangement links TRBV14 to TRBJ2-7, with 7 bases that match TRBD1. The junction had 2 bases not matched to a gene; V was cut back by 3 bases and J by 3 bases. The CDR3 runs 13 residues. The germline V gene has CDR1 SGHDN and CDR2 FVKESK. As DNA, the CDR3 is TGTGCCAGCAGCCAGGGACAGTTCTACGAGCAGTACTTC. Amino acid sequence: CASSQGQFYEQYF.

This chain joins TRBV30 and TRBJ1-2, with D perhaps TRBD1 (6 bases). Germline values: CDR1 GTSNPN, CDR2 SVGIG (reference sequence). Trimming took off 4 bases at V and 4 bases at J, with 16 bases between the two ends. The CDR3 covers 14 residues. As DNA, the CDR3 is TGTGCCTGGACGGTCCCGAACAGGGCCTATGGCTACACCTTC. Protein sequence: CAWTVPNRAYGYTF.

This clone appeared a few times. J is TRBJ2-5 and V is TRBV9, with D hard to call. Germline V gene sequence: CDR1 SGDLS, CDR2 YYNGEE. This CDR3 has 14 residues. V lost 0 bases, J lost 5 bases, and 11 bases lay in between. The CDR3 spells CASSVAPLGETQYF. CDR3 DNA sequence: TGTGCCAGCAGCGTAGCCCCCTTGGGGGAGACCCAGTACTTC.

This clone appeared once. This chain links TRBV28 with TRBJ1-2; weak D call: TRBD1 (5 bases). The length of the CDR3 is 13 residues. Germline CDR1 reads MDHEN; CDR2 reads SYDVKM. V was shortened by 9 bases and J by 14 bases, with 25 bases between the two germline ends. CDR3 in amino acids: CARRRGPSGFLTF. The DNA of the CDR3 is TGTGCCAGACGGAGGGGACCGTCTGGTTTTCTGACCTTC.

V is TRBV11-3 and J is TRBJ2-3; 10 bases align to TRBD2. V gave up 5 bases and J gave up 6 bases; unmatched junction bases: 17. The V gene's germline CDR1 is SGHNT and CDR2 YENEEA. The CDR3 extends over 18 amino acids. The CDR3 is CASSVSSSPSGRKDTQYF. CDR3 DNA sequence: TGTGCCAGCAGCGTTAGTAGCTCCCCTAGCGGGAGAAAGGATACGCAGTATTTT.

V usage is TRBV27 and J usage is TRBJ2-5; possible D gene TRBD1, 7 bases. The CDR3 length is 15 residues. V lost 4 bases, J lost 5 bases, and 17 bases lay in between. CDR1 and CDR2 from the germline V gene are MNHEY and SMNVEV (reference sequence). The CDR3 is CASSSWARGRETQYF. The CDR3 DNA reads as TGTGCCAGCAGTTCGTGGGCCAGGGGGAGGGAGACCCAGTACTTC.

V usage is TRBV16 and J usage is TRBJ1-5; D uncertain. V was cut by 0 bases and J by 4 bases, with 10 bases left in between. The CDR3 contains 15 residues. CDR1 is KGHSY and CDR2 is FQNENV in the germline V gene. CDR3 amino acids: CASSQSRRANQPQHF. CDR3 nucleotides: TGTGCCAGCAGCCAATCTAGGAGGGCGAATCAGCCCCAGCATTTT.

The DNA of the CDR3 is TGTGCCTGGGAGGGACTAGCGGGGACCGAGCAGTACTTC. It codes for CAWEGLAGTEQYF. This chain links TRBV30 with TRBJ2-7, with 13 bases matching TRBD2. Germline V CDR1 and CDR2: GTSNPN, SVGIG (reference sequence). There are 13 residues in the CDR3. V shed 5 bases, J shed 6 bases, and the junction held 4 bases outside the gene matches.

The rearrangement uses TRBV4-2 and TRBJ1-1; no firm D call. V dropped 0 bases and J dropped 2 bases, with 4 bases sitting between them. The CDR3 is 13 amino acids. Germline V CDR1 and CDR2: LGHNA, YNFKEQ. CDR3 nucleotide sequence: TGTGCCAGCAGCCAAGAATTAAACACTGAAGCTTTCTTT. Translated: CASSQELNTEAFF.

CDR3 in DNA: TGTGCCAGCAGCCAAGGACGACTGCCCTACGAGCAGTACTTC. Protein: CASSQGRLPYEQYF. The V and J genes are TRBV28 and TRBJ2-7; D not resolved. Trimming shortened V by 6 bases and J by 2 bases, and 14 bases separated the two germline ends. The CDR3 consists of 14 residues. CDR1 is MDHEN, CDR2 SYDVKM, per germline.